The entry that follows covers one TCR beta chain sequence. The data are from a study of patients and donors after allogeneic stem cell transplantation. TCRdb reprocessed the RT-PCR reads with MiXCR, giving one entry per CDR3 protein. The data contain approximately 150,000 distinct CDR3 sequences, approximately 24% of them seen just once; the ten biggest clones take up 26%. The junction had 9 bases not matched to a gene; V was cut back by 6 bases and J by 0 bases. Germline V gene lookup returns CDR1 DFQATT and CDR2 SNEGSKA (reference sequence). The CDR3 consists of 15 residues. The clonotype comes from a human donor who was either an allogeneic HSCT recipient or a stem cell or donor lymphocyte infusion donor (not recorded which). It is not recorded whose cells these are; they may come from a transplant donor. This rearrangement joins TRBV20-1 to TRBJ1-1, with TRBD1 identical over 8 bases. Sequencing was carried out using blood, either unsorted or a sorted T cell fraction (not recorded which). The CDR3 sequence is CSASRTGHMNTEAFF. The CDR3 region has the DNA TGCAGTGCAAGTCGGACAGGGCACATGAACACTGAAGCTTTCTTT.